The present TCR beta chain was sequenced within a study of T cells in Graves' hyperthyroidism and ophthalmopathy. Study outcomes and limitations: In the blood, most expanded thyroid clonotypes above 0.001 appeared as well.

What was amplified from RNA transcripts were TCR beta CDR3 regions. Carried out on the TCR CDR3, a first-round RT-PCR used the HTBI primer set. TCRdb reprocessed the multiplex PCR reads via MiXCR and lists one record per CDR3 protein. The sample carries hundreds of thousands of distinct CDR3 sequences, roughly a third recorded once. Exclusion followed for patients with uncontrolled infection, other autoimmune disease, pregnancy or lactation. V lost 4 bases, J lost 6 bases, and 6 bases stayed unmatched. This CDR3 spans 14 amino acids. Germline values: CDR1 SGDLS, CDR2 YYNGEE. This clonotype was picked up many times. Its specificity is unknown.

Sequences were obtained from blood. The chain carries TRBV9 and TRBJ2-7, with TRBD2 matching over 11 bases. The clonotype originates from a woman between 40 and 55 years old with Graves' hyperthyroidism. CDR3 DNA sequence: TGTGCCAGCAGCTCCTCCGGGACTAGCGGCGAGCAGTACTTC. Translating gives CASSSSGTSGEQYF.